These 4 T cell receptor beta chains were sequenced from one sample in a study of CD8 T cells in ankylosing spondylitis. Study observations and caveats: Blood from ankylosing spondylitis patients appeared to carry a characteristic roughly 8-variant TCR beta motif.

MiXCR, applied by TCRdb to the 5' RACE reads, yields one record per CDR3 protein. The sample gives 750,000 to 850,000 distinct CDR3 sequences, roughly 12% of which show up once; 0.51% is in the top ten. Their recognized antigens are unknown. Material for sequencing was blood, either unsorted or a sorted T cell fraction (not recorded which). The receptors stem from a male donor with ankylosing spondylitis.

This clonotype was recorded at least ten times. V gene TRBV5-1 combines with J gene TRBJ2-2; D gene uncertain. CDR1 and CDR2 (germline): SGHRS, YFSETQ. The CDR3 contains 15 residues. The ends were cut back, 5 bases at V and 1 base at J, with 12 bases in the middle. The DNA for the CDR3 is TGCGCCAGCAGTTGGGAACAGCTGAACACCGGGGAGCTGTTTTTT. This gives the protein CASSWEQLNTGELFF.

The V call is TRBV10-3, the J call TRBJ2-5; D not resolved. Trimming shortened V by 2 bases and J by 5 bases, and 6 bases separated the two germline ends. Germline CDR1 and CDR2: ENHRY and SYGVKD. The CDR3 sequence is 12 residues long. CDR3 protein: CAISEPSETQYF. CDR3 bases: TGTGCCATCAGTGAGCCCTCGGAGACCCAGTACTTC.

V gene TRBV10-3 combines with J gene TRBJ2-2; D is perhaps TRBD1 or TRBD2 (5 bases each). This CDR3 is 15 amino acids long. Germline values: CDR1 ENHRY, CDR2 SYGVKD. With 6 bases removed from V and 0 bases from J, the gap between germline ends came to 11 bases. The CDR3 DNA reads TGTGCCATCAGCCCGGGACCGTCGAACACCGGGGAGCTGTTTTTT. It codes for CAISPGPSNTGELFF.

This chain uses TRBV20-1 with TRBJ2-3, with D unclear. The CDR3 covers 13 residues. Per the germline V gene, CDR1 is DFQATT and CDR2 is SNEGSKA (reference sequence). The V end was cut by 0 bases, the J end by 1 base, with 5 bases between. In DNA, the CDR3 is TGCAGTGCTAGAGATGTCCGCACAGATACGCAGTATTTT. This codes for CSARDVRTDTQYF.